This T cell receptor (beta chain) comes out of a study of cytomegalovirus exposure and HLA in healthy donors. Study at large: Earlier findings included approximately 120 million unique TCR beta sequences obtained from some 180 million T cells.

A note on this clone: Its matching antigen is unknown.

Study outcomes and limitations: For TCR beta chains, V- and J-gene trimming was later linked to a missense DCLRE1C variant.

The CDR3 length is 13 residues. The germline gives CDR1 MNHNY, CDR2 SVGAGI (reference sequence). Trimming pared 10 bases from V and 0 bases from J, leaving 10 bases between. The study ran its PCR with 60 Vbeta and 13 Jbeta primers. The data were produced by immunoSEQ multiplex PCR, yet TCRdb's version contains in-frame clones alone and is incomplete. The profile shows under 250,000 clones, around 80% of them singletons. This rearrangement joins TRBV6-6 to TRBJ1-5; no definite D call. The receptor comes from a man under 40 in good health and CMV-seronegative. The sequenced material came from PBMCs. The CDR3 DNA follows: TGTGCCACCACCGACTATAGCAATCAGCCCCAGCATTTT. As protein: CATTDYSNQPQHF.